The next 26 T cell receptor beta chains were all read from a single sample in a study of T cell changes during pregnancy in multiple sclerosis. Sequenced by immunoSEQ multiplex PCR; TCRdb stores in-frame clones only, minus some. The sample has about 40,000 clones, approximately 88% seen once. This specimen consisted of peripheral blood, obtained in the first trimester of pregnancy. Receptor source: a female donor in good health, enrolled as a control in a pregnancy study.

V usage is TRBV6-4 and J usage is TRBJ2-3, with 7 bases matching TRBD1. The CDR3 sequence is 14 residues long. The germline CDR1 and CDR2 sequences are MRHNA and SNTAGT. V was pared by 6 bases and J by 0 bases, with 3 bases of the junction left unmatched. CDR3 sequence reads: CASSRQGSTDTQYF. The DNA for the CDR3 is TGTGCCAGCAGCAGACAGGGCAGCACAGATACGCAGTATTTT.

The chain links TRBV28 to TRBJ2-7, with 12 bases lining up with TRBD2. Germline V gene data show CDR1 as MDHEN and CDR2 as SYDVKM. The trim removed 4 bases at V and 1 base at J, leaving 5 bases unmatched. The CDR3 is 16 residues long. Written as DNA, the CDR3 is TGTGCCAGCAGTTACGGGACTAGCGGGTATTCCTACGAGCAGTACTTC. Protein product: CASSYGTSGYSYEQYF.

This clone was counted only a few times. This chain joins TRBV2 and TRBJ1-3, with TRBD1 matching over 7 bases. The length of the CDR3 is 16 residues. V shed 6 bases, J shed 1 base, and the junction held 9 bases outside the gene matches. Germline CDR1 is SNHLY and CDR2 is FYNNEI. CDR3 sequence reads: CASRRGQSNSGNTIYF. The CDR3, as DNA: TGTGCCAGCAGGCGGGGACAGTCGAATTCTGGAAACACCATATATTTT. Full variable domain (rest looked up from reference TRBV2 and TRBJ1-3): EPEVTQTPSHQVTQMGQEVILRCVPISNHLYFYWYRQILGQKVEFLVSFYNNEISEKSEIFDDQFSVERPDGSNFTLKIRSTKLEDSAMYFCASRRGQSNSGNTIYFGEGSWLTVV.

This clone was seen only a few times. The chain couples TRBV19 to TRBJ1-1; the D gene is possibly TRBD1 (6 bases). With 8 bases removed from V and 2 bases from J, the gap between germline ends came to 15 bases. The CDR3 totals 14 residues. Germline values: CDR1 LNHDA, CDR2 SQIVND (reference sequence). The CDR3 protein is CASLSAGANTEAFF. CDR3 nucleotide sequence: TGTGCCAGTCTATCGGCAGGGGCCAACACTGAAGCTTTCTTT.

The chain recombines TRBV9 with TRBJ2-1, with 7 bases identical to TRBD2. The CDR3 length is 15 residues. Germline V gene data show CDR1 as SGDLS and CDR2 as YYNGEE. V lost 0 bases, J lost 4 bases, and 4 bases stayed unmatched. CDR3 protein: CASSVEGSGYNEQFF. CDR3 DNA: TGTGCCAGCAGCGTAGAGGGTAGCGGGTACAATGAGCAGTTCTTC.

The gene calls are TRBV5-1 and TRBJ2-7, with 9 bases identical to TRBD1. The CDR3 sequence is 16 residues long. Germline CDR1 SGHRS, CDR2 YFSETQ. V gave up 4 bases and J gave up 6 bases; unmatched junction bases: 14. The CDR3 is CASSPVRQGVSLEQYF. CDR3 sequence (DNA): TGCGCCAGCAGCCCTGTACGACAGGGGGTGAGTCTCGAGCAGTACTTC.

V is TRBV19 and J is TRBJ1-2, with TRBD1 matching over 7 bases. The CDR3 is made up of 15 amino acids. CDR1 and CDR2 from the germline V gene are LNHDA and SQIVND (reference sequence). Trimming removed 5 bases from V and 3 bases from J; junction bases left unmatched: 9. The CDR3 sequence is CASSASGTADYGYTF. The CDR3 DNA reads as TGTGCCAGTAGTGCTTCCGGGACAGCCGACTATGGCTACACCTTC.

This chain uses TRBV19 with TRBJ2-7; TRBD1 aligns across 10 bases. From germline, CDR1 is LNHDA and CDR2 SQIVND (reference sequence). This CDR3 has 16 amino acids. After removal of 0 bases from V and 1 base from J, the junction contained 3 bases not matched to a gene. CDR3 sequence reads: CASSIDGGQGSYEQYF. DNA of the CDR3: TGTGCCAGTAGTATAGATGGGGGACAGGGGTCCTACGAGCAGTACTTC.

This clone was seen more than once but under ten times. The genes are TRBV25-1 and TRBJ1-1; D is possibly TRBD1 (6 bases). V was shortened by 6 bases and J by 0 bases, with 11 bases between the two germline ends. CDR3 length equals 14 residues. Per the germline V gene, CDR1 is MGHDK and CDR2 is SYGVNS. The CDR3 reads CASRGGPLNTEAFF. CDR3 nucleotides: TGTGCCAGCAGAGGGGGACCTTTGAACACTGAAGCTTTCTTT. Based on the CDR3 plus reference TRBV25-1 and TRBJ1-1, the full variable domain is EADIYQTPRYLVIGTGKKITLECSQTMGHDKMYWYQQDPGMELHLIHYSYGVNSTEKGDLSSESTVSRIRTEHFPLTLESARPSHTSQYLCASRGGPLNTEAFFGQGTRLTVV.

The chain is built from TRBV9 and TRBJ1-6; possibly TRBD1 for D (5 bases). Germline assignment: CDR1 SGDLS and CDR2 YYNGEE. The CDR3 is 14 residues long. V lost 4 bases to trimming and J lost 7 bases, with 12 bases between them. CDR3 coding DNA: TGTGCCAGCAGCCCCGGCGGGGGAAATTCACCCCTCCACTTT. Translation: CASSPGGGNSPLHF.

CDR3 loop: CASARTAGANVLTF. DNA for the CDR3: TGTGCCAGCGCCCGGACTGCTGGGGCCAACGTCCTGACTTTC. The V gene is TRBV9, the J gene TRBJ2-6; tentatively, D is TRBD2 (5 bases). Looked up from germline, CDR1 is SGDLS and CDR2 is YYNGEE. This CDR3 is built from 14 residues. Trimming removed 7 bases at V and 2 bases at J, with 10 bases between.

The chain uses TRBV4-2 and TRBJ1-2, with D unresolved. Per germline, CDR1 LGHNA and CDR2 YNFKEQ. The CDR3 is 14 amino acids. V was clipped by 4 bases and J by 2 bases, with 11 bases between them. In DNA, the CDR3 is TGTGCCAGCAGCCCCCTGGAGGGAAACTATGGCTACACCTTC. It yields the protein CASSPLEGNYGYTF.

The V gene is TRBV7-3, the J gene TRBJ1-3; maybe TRBD1 (6 bases). The CDR3 spans 14 residues. The ends were cut back, 5 bases at V and 1 base at J, with 9 bases in the middle. The germline V gene encodes CDR1 SGHTA and CDR2 FQGTGA. The CDR3 protein is CASSPGASGNTIYF. The CDR3 bases are TGTGCCAGCAGCCCAGGGGCGTCTGGAAACACCATATATTTT.

The CDR3: CASRRGPSSNQPQHF. CDR3 DNA: TGTGCCAGCAGGAGAGGTCCCAGCAGCAATCAGCCCCAGCATTTT. The chain couples TRBV2 to TRBJ1-5; D is unclear. Trimming took 6 bases from V and 1 from J, leaving 13 bases between them. Germline V gene sequence: CDR1 SNHLY, CDR2 FYNNEI. The CDR3 length is 15 residues.

This sequence joins TRBV6-5 and TRBJ2-5; D is possibly TRBD1 (5 bases). V lost 7 bases and J 7 bases, leaving 16 bases between the germline ends. Germline CDR1 reads MNHEY; CDR2 reads SVGAGI. This CDR3 region has 13 residues. CDR3 residues: CASTTPGPGTQYF. Written as DNA, the CDR3 is TGTGCCAGCACCACCCCAGGGCCCGGGACCCAGTACTTC.

The genes are TRBV20-1 and TRBJ2-3; D is uncertain. The CDR3 is 10 amino acids. Trimming removed 3 bases at V and 5 bases at J, with 3 bases between. The germline gives CDR1 DFQATT, CDR2 SNEGSKA (reference sequence). CDR3 in DNA: TGCAGTGCTAGCTTAGATACGCAGTATTTT. Protein product: CSASLDTQYF.

This chain links TRBV29-1 with TRBJ2-3; D gene unclear. With 7 bases removed from V and 2 bases from J, the gap between germline ends came to 19 bases. Germline values: CDR1 SQVTM, CDR2 ANQGSEA. The CDR3 runs 15 residues. CDR3 in amino acids: CSAGLAATSTDTQYF. The CDR3, as DNA: TGCAGCGCCGGCTTGGCGGCCACGTCCACAGATACGCAGTATTTT.

The chain recombines TRBV5-1 with TRBJ2-3; TRBD1 is a possible D gene (6 bases). The CDR3 is made up of 15 amino acids. The V and J ends lost 4 bases and 0 bases respectively, with 12 bases between them. Germline CDR1 is SGHRS and CDR2 is YFSETQ. CDR3 nucleotides: TGCGCCAGCAGCCTAGGGGACATCAGCACAGATACGCAGTATTTT. It encodes CASSLGDISTDTQYF.

The chain carries TRBV7-3 and TRBJ2-6, with D tentatively TRBD1 (5 bases). There are 16 residues in the CDR3. With 5 bases removed from V and 4 bases from J, the gap between germline ends came to 15 bases. CDR1 and CDR2 from the germline V gene are SGHTA and FQGTGA. Here the CDR3 DNA reads TGTGCCAGCAGCCTCGCCTCAGGGCTCGGGGCCAACGTCCTGACTTTC. Translated, it gives CASSLASGLGANVLTF.

V and J are TRBV6-1 and TRBJ2-7, with 7 positions matching TRBD1. V trimming: 0 bases; J trimming: 2 bases; junction bases outside the gene matches: 4. This CDR3 has 15 residues. From germline, CDR1 is MNHNS and CDR2 SASEGT. DNA for the CDR3: TGTGCCAGCAGTGAAGCAATGGGACAGACCTACGAGCAGTACTTC. The encoded protein is CASSEAMGQTYEQYF.

V gene TRBV21-1 combines with J gene TRBJ1-5; the D call TRBD1 from the table was never checked on the DNA. TRBV21-1 is a listed pseudogene. The CDR3 runs to 16 residues. CDR3 sequence: CASSKEAAGDYQPQHF. CDR3 bases: TGTGCCAGCAGCAAAGAGGCGGCAGGGGATTATCAGCCCCAGCATTTT.

The V and J genes are TRBV11-1 and TRBJ1-1; D remains unclear. Germline CDR1 SGHAT, CDR2 FQDESV (reference sequence). The V end lost 8 bases, the J end lost 2 bases, and 9 bases lay between the germline ends. This CDR3 spans 12 amino acids. The CDR3 region is CASGQANTEAFF. DNA for the CDR3: TGTGCCAGCGGTCAGGCAAACACTGAAGCTTTCTTT.

In its sample, this clone was seen a few times. The V and J genes are TRBV11-2 and TRBJ1-5; a weak D match, TRBD1 (6 bases). CDR3 size: 15 residues. The V end lost 0 bases, the J end lost 7 bases, and 13 bases lay between the germline ends. Germline CDR1 and CDR2: SGHAT and FQNNGV. CDR3 in DNA: TGTGCCAGCAGCTTAGAGCAGGGGTTTGAACAGCCCCAGCATTTT. This gives the protein CASSLEQGFEQPQHF.

The chain links TRBV5-1 to TRBJ1-2; D is possibly TRBD1 (6 bases). This CDR3 region has 13 residues. Germline V CDR1 and CDR2: SGHRS, YFSETQ. V was trimmed by 4 bases and J by 6 bases, leaving 13 bases between them. The CDR3 here is CASSRAGENGYTF. In nucleotides, the CDR3 is TGCGCCAGCAGCCGCGCAGGGGAGAATGGCTACACCTTC.

V and J are TRBV28 and TRBJ2-1, with 9 bases aligning to TRBD2. Germline-derived CDR1 and CDR2 are MDHEN and SYDVKM. Trimming cost V 4 bases and J 4 bases; bases outside gene matches: 8. The CDR3 covers 16 residues. CDR3 region: CASSSYPSGAYNEQFF. The CDR3 DNA reads TGTGCCAGCAGTTCCTATCCTAGCGGGGCATACAATGAGCAGTTCTTC.

The rearrangement joins TRBV7-9 to TRBJ2-7, with a weak D call TRBD1 (6 bases). Trimming stripped 1 base from V and 6 bases from J, with 16 bases between. Per germline, CDR1 SEHNR and CDR2 FQNEAQ (reference sequence). CDR3 size: 15 residues. DNA for the CDR3: TGTGCCAGCAGCTTAGATGGGGGCAATAACGTCGAGCAGTACTTC. Residues: CASSLDGGNNVEQYF.